A single sample is the source of the 31 T cell receptor beta chains below, sequenced in a study of blood T cell repertoires in COVID-19. Measured with immunoSEQ multiplex PCR; TCRdb has only the in-frame clones, and not every one. The table lists 200,000 to 300,000 clones, approximately 86% of them singletons. The specimen was peripheral blood. Receptors originate from a woman aged 55-70 years with COVID-19, enrolled during active disease.

This clone appeared once. The chain links TRBV6-2 or TRBV6-3 to TRBJ1-1; TRBD1 matches at 7 bases. The ends lost 2 bases at V and 1 base at J; junction bases unmatched: 10. This CDR3 is built from 17 residues. CDR1 is MNHEY, CDR2 SVGEGT, per germline. CDR3 coding DNA: TGTGCCAGCAGTTACCCTGGACAGGCACCTTGGAACACTGAAGCTTTCTTT. This translates into CASSYPGQAPWNTEAFF.

The chain has TRBV7-9 and TRBJ2-1; TRBD2 aligns across 14 bases. Trimming removed 1 base from V and 5 bases from J; junction bases left unmatched: 10. The CDR3 sequence is 19 residues long. Per germline, CDR1 SEHNR and CDR2 FQNEAQ (reference sequence). CDR3 nucleotide sequence: TGTGCCAGCAGCTTAGGAGTTACCGCGACTAGCGGGAGGGACAATGAGCAGTTCTTC. Translated: CASSLGVTATSGRDNEQFF.

This chain uses TRBV28 with TRBJ1-4, with 8 nucleotides matching TRBD1. This CDR3 has 15 residues. J was trimmed by 7 bases and V by 6 bases; bases with no gene match: 10. CDR1 and CDR2 from the germline V gene are MDHEN and SYDVKM. The CDR3 nucleotides read TGTGCCAGCAGATGGACCGGGACAGGTGGTGAAAAACTGTTTTTT. It yields the protein CASRWTGTGGEKLFF.

The V and J genes are TRBV7-9 and TRBJ2-1, with D possibly matching TRBD2 (6 bases). Trimming took off 3 bases at V and 1 base at J, with 10 bases between the two ends. This CDR3 is 15 amino acids long. Germline V gene sequence: CDR1 SEHNR, CDR2 FQNEAQ (reference sequence). The DNA for the CDR3 is TGTGCCAGCAGCTTTAGCGGAAGTTCCTACAATGAGCAGTTCTTC. This sequence encodes CASSFSGSSYNEQFF.

The V call is TRBV19, the J call TRBJ1-5; D gene ambiguous. V lost 1 base and J 0 bases, leaving 7 bases between the germline ends. CDR3 size: 15 residues. Germline V lookup: CDR1 LNHDA, CDR2 SQIVND (reference sequence). CDR3 sequence (DNA): TGTGCCAGTAGTATAGGACTGAATAGCAATCAGCCCCAGCATTTT. It is translated as CASSIGLNSNQPQHF.

This chain connects TRBV18 to TRBJ2-3; possible D gene TRBD1, 6 bases. Germline loops: CDR1 KGHSH, CDR2 LQKENI. The length of the CDR3 is 14 residues. V lost 6 bases, J lost 4 bases, and 14 bases lay in between. This CDR3 reads CASSNQGTSDTQYF. CDR3 nucleotide sequence: TGTGCCAGCTCCAATCAAGGGACATCAGATACGCAGTATTTT.

This clone was detected once. The CDR3 spells CASSESGGVETQYF. The CDR3, as DNA: TGTGCCAGTAGTGAGTCAGGGGGCGTGGAGACCCAGTACTTC. The J gene is TRBJ2-5, the V gene TRBV19, with 8 bases identical to TRBD1. The J segment lost 5 bases and the V segment lost 5 bases, leaving 7 bases of the junction unmatched. Germline CDR1 reads LNHDA; CDR2 reads SQIVND (reference sequence). The CDR3 contains 14 residues.

This sequence joins TRBV5-4 and TRBJ1-6, with TRBD1 matching over 7 bases. Germline V lookup: CDR1 SGHNT, CDR2 YYREEE (reference sequence). The CDR3 has 14 residues. With 2 bases clipped from V and 8 bases from J, the junction kept 4 bases outside the gene matches. The chain's CDR3 is CASSFRGRDSPLHF. The CDR3 DNA sequence: TGTGCCAGCAGCTTTAGGGGGCGTGATTCACCCCTCCACTTT. Looking up the rest from reference TRBV5-4 and TRBJ1-6 gives the full variable domain: ETGVTQSPTHLIKTRGQQVTLRCSSQSGHNTVSWYQQALGQGPQFIFQYYREEENGRGNFPPRFSGLQFPNYSSELNVNALELDDSALYLCASSFRGRDSPLHFGNGTRLTVT.

The V call is TRBV6-5, the J call TRBJ2-1, with a possible D match to TRBD2 (5 bases). V dropped 8 bases and J dropped 5 bases, with 13 bases sitting between them. The CDR3 extends over 13 amino acids. The germline V gene encodes CDR1 MNHEY and CDR2 SVGAGI. The CDR3 coding sequence is TGTGCCAGCCGGCGGGCCTCTGACAATGAGCAGTTCTTC. Amino acid sequence: CASRRASDNEQFF.

This rearrangement joins TRBV9 to TRBJ2-1; 7 positions agree with TRBD1. V was pared by 3 bases and J by 7 bases, with 10 bases of the junction left unmatched. Germline V lookup: CDR1 SGDLS, CDR2 YYNGEE. The CDR3 covers 15 residues. CDR3 amino acids: CASSAQGPPFNEQFF. The CDR3, as DNA: TGTGCCAGCAGCGCACAGGGGCCTCCCTTTAATGAGCAGTTCTTC.

The chain has TRBV6-5 and TRBJ2-4; TRBD2 matches 8 bases. This CDR3 region has 12 residues. Germline CDR1 and CDR2: MNHEY and SVGAGI. Trimming removed 6 bases from V and 5 bases from J; junction bases left unmatched: 0. CDR3 protein: CASRLAENIQYF. DNA for the CDR3: TGTGCCAGCAGACTAGCGGAAAACATTCAGTACTTC.

This chain connects TRBV7-8 to TRBJ2-5; 8 nucleotides align to TRBD2. This CDR3 has 16 amino acids. Trimming cost V 3 bases and J 2 bases; bases outside gene matches: 8. CDR1 is SGHVS and CDR2 is FQNEAQ in the germline V gene. CDR3 loop: CASSFVAGGPQETQYF. CDR3 coding DNA: TGTGCCAGCAGCTTTGTGGCGGGAGGTCCGCAAGAGACCCAGTACTTC.

The chain recombines TRBV18 with TRBJ1-2, with D maybe TRBD1 (6 bases). The CDR3 runs to 13 residues. Germline values: CDR1 KGHSH, CDR2 LQKENI. Trimming removed 3 bases from V and 6 bases from J, with 11 bases in between. CDR3 sequence (DNA): TGTGCCAGCTCACCTGTAAGACAGGATGGCTACACCTTC. This codes for CASSPVRQDGYTF.

The chain combines TRBV6-2 or TRBV6-3 with TRBJ1-6, with D uncertain. The CDR3 spans 12 residues. V was clipped by 1 base and J by 10 bases, with 5 bases between them. Per the germline V gene, CDR1 is MNHEY and CDR2 is SVGEGT. The CDR3 region has the DNA TGTGCCAGCAGTTACTTCCAATCACCCCTCCACTTT. It codes for CASSYFQSPLHF.

The chain joins TRBV3-1 (or the pseudogene TRBV3-2) to TRBJ2-1; 14 bases fit TRBD2. CDR3 size: 16 residues. CDR1 is LGHDT, CDR2 YNNKEL, per germline (reference sequence). The trim removed 3 bases at V and 7 bases at J, leaving 5 bases unmatched. For the CDR3, the DNA is TGTGCCAGCAGCCAGACTAGCGGGAGGGCCGGGAATGAGCAGTTCTTC. Translated: CASSQTSGRAGNEQFF.

The chain uses TRBV30 and TRBJ2-6, with a tentative D call TRBD2 (7 bases). From germline, CDR1 is GTSNPN and CDR2 SVGIG (reference sequence). The ends were cut back, 5 bases at V and 0 bases at J, with 23 bases in the middle. The length of the CDR3 is 19 residues. CDR3 nucleotide sequence: TGTGCCTGGGCTCGGGGTGGGGGGGCCCAAGCCTCTGGGGCCAACGTCCTGACTTTC. Translated: CAWARGGGAQASGANVLTF.

A word on this clone: At the DNA level, this CDR3 is encoded by other sequences in the same sample as well. V is TRBV28 and J is TRBJ1-2, with 9 bases matching TRBD1. The V gene's germline CDR1 is MDHEN and CDR2 SYDVKM. The CDR3 spans 14 residues. The trim removed 3 bases at V and 4 bases at J, leaving 3 bases unmatched. The CDR3 is CASSLDRGAYGYTF. The DNA for the CDR3 is TGTGCCAGCAGTTTGGACAGGGGAGCCTATGGCTACACCTTC.

The chain recombines TRBV19 with TRBJ1-2; 8 positions match TRBD1. Germline values: CDR1 LNHDA, CDR2 SQIVND (reference sequence). Trimming removed 10 bases from V and 4 bases from J; junction bases left unmatched: 11. The CDR3 is 14 residues long. The CDR3 DNA reads TGTGCCACCCAGCGGACAGGGAACCGCTATGGCTACACCTTC. Residues: CATQRTGNRYGYTF.

This clone turned up a few times. The chain is built from TRBV19 and TRBJ1-1, with D possibly being TRBD1 (6 bases). Trimming shortened V by 6 bases and J by 6 bases, and 14 bases separated the two germline ends. Per germline, CDR1 LNHDA and CDR2 SQIVND (reference sequence). The CDR3 is made up of 13 amino acids. The CDR3 region is CASRQTGHAEAFF. Written as DNA, the CDR3 is TGTGCCAGTAGGCAGACAGGCCATGCTGAAGCTTTCTTT.

J is TRBJ2-7 and V is TRBV25-1; TRBD2 is a possible D gene (6 bases). The V gene's germline CDR1 is MGHDK and CDR2 SYGVNS. CDR3 length equals 16 residues. V dropped 1 base and J dropped 6 bases, with 19 bases sitting between them. The CDR3 nucleotides are TGTGCCAGCAGTGAATGGGGGACTGGTGGTAGTAGCGAGCAGTACTTC. Translated, it gives CASSEWGTGGSSEQYF.

J is TRBJ1-4 and V is TRBV28; 7 bases map to TRBD1. The CDR3 has 16 amino acids. From germline, CDR1 is MDHEN and CDR2 SYDVKM. The ends lost 4 bases at V and 0 bases at J; junction bases unmatched: 5. Here the CDR3 reads CASSSRDSTTNEKLFF. The CDR3 coding sequence is TGTGCCAGCAGTTCGAGGGACAGCACAACTAATGAAAAACTGTTTTTT. Supplemented by reference TRBV28 and TRBJ1-4, the full variable domain reads DVKVTQSSRYLVKRTGEKVFLECVQDMDHENMFWYRQDPGLGLRLIYFSYDVKMKEKGDIPEGYSVSREKKERFSLILESASTNQTSMYLCASSSRDSTTNEKLFFGSGTQLSVL.

V is TRBV19 and J is TRBJ2-1; D may be TRBD2 (6 bases). Germline lookup yields CDR1 LNHDA and CDR2 SQIVND (reference sequence). Trimming removed 5 bases from V and 8 bases from J, with 16 bases in between. This CDR3 has 14 amino acids. The CDR3 sequence: CASSPWRGRDEQFF. The CDR3 DNA follows: TGTGCCAGTAGTCCCTGGCGGGGAAGGGATGAGCAGTTCTTC.

CDR3 region: CASSYGGLEAFF. The CDR3 coding sequence is TGTGCCAGCAGTTATGGGGGGTTGGAAGCTTTCTTT. The chain is built from TRBV6-2 or TRBV6-3 and TRBJ1-1; TRBD1 might be the D (5 bases). Germline CDR1 MNHEY, CDR2 SVGEGT. The length of the CDR3 is 12 residues. With 3 bases removed from V and 8 bases from J, the gap between germline ends came to 10 bases.

V is TRBV5-4 and J is TRBJ1-1; 8 bases line up with TRBD1. Germline CDR1 is SGHNT and CDR2 is YYREEE (reference sequence). The CDR3 sequence is 14 residues long. Trimming took 4 bases from V and 0 from J; bases not matched to a gene: 2. The CDR3 nucleotides are TGTGCCAGCAGCCAGGGACAGGTGAACACTGAAGCTTTCTTT. Protein product: CASSQGQVNTEAFF.

V and J are TRBV5-4 and TRBJ2-2; a possible D gene is TRBD2 (5 bases). Trimming cost V 4 bases and J 5 bases, with 21 bases left between them. CDR3 length equals 17 residues. CDR1 SGHNT and CDR2 YYREEE come from the germline V gene (reference sequence). The CDR3 DNA follows: TGTGCCAGCAGCAAGGGAATTGTGGGAGCTGAAACCGGGGAGCTGTTTTTT. This sequence encodes CASSKGIVGAETGELFF.

This chain links TRBV6-4 with TRBJ2-1, with D unclear. The CDR3 runs to 14 residues. Germline CDR1 reads MRHNA; CDR2 reads SNTAGT. The ends were cut back, 3 bases at V and 7 bases at J, with 13 bases in the middle. CDR3 sequence (DNA): TGTGCCAGCAGTGATAGTCCGCATAATAATGAGCAGTTCTTC. This encodes CASSDSPHNNEQFF.

The chain carries TRBV6-5 and TRBJ2-6, with 7 positions matching TRBD1. The CDR3 extends over 15 amino acids. The germline V gene encodes CDR1 MNHEY and CDR2 SVGAGI. V lost 4 bases, J lost 1 base, and 1 base stayed unmatched. CDR3 bases: TGTGCCAGCAGTTTGACAGGGTCTGGGGCCAACGTCCTGACTTTC. It translates to CASSLTGSGANVLTF.

This chain links TRBV7-6 with TRBJ2-2, with 11 bases lining up with TRBD2. This CDR3 is built from 16 residues. CDR1 is SGHVS, CDR2 FNYEAQ, per germline. Germline trimming cut 1 base from V and 5 bases from J; bases unmatched to any gene: 3. In nucleotides, the CDR3 is TGTGCCAGCAGCTTAGAACTAGCGGGAGCGACCGGGGAGCTGTTTTTT. It yields the protein CASSLELAGATGELFF.

The chain recombines TRBV6-5 with TRBJ1-1, with TRBD1 matching 7 bases. V shed 6 bases and J 5 bases; nucleotides not matched to a gene: 6. This CDR3 spans 13 amino acids. The germline CDR1 and CDR2 sequences are MNHEY and SVGAGI. The chain's CDR3 is CASRQGLGTEAFF. The CDR3 DNA follows: TGTGCCAGCAGACAGGGGCTGGGGACTGAAGCTTTCTTT.

The V and J genes are TRBV7-2 and TRBJ2-1, with D possibly TRBD2 on 5 matching bases. Per germline, CDR1 SGHTA and CDR2 FQGNSA. The CDR3 contains 16 residues. Trimming removed 5 bases at V and 8 bases at J, with 22 bases between. The CDR3 bases are TGTGCCAGCAGCCCTTACAGTACCCACGCGAGGGATGAGCAGTTCTTC. Protein: CASSPYSTHARDEQFF.

Only a few counts were recorded for this clone. The CDR3 DNA is TGCGCCAGCAGCTTGGGTTTAGCGGGAGATCTTGATACGCAGTATTTT. Translating it yields CASSLGLAGDLDTQYF. This chain links TRBV5-1 with TRBJ2-3, with 9 bases fitting TRBD2. Germline V CDR1 and CDR2: SGHRS, YFSETQ. This CDR3 comprises 16 residues. The trim removed 0 bases at V and 6 bases at J, leaving 8 bases unmatched.